Listed below are T cell receptor beta chains from one sample, sequenced in a study of blood T cell repertoires in COVID-19. Only in-frame clones appear in the TCRdb table, and some are missing; sequencing was by immunoSEQ multiplex PCR. The sample includes around 90,000 clones, around 90% of them seen just once. The sequencing input was peripheral blood. These receptors originate from a male donor with acute or convalescent COVID-19. Each CDR3 is given with its conserved first and last residue. A D gene is named only where the DNA matches it firmly. Rows may omit the clone size; those that give it use once, few, many or a size class.

V gene	clone size	D gene	J gene	CDR3 protein	CDR3 DNA
TRBV7-9	NA	NA	TRBJ2-5	CASSLVEGLAETQYF	TGTGCCAGCAGCTTAGTAGAGGGACTCGCTGAGACCCAGTACTTC
TRBV6-5	NA	NA	TRBJ1-5	CASSLRQLDQPQHF	TGTGCCAGCAGTCTTCGACAGCTTGATCAGCCCCAGCATTTT
TRBV6-5	NA	NA	TRBJ2-4	CASRPAGGGLNIQYF	TGTGCCAGCAGACCTGCCGGGGGAGGCTTAAACATTCAGTACTTC
TRBV29-1	NA	NA	TRBJ1-3	CSAASAGTGNTIYF	TGCAGCGCCGCGAGCGCGGGGACTGGAAACACCATATATTTT
TRBV19	NA	NA	TRBJ2-1	CASSRTATSYNEQFF	TGTGCCAGTAGTAGGACAGCGACCTCCTACAATGAGCAGTTCTTC
TRBV6-5	NA	NA	TRBJ2-5	CASSPARRETQYF	TGTGCCAGCAGTCCAGCCCGCAGGGAGACCCAGTACTTC
TRBV5-1	NA	NA	TRBJ2-3	CASSSSGTGTDTQYF	TGCGCCAGCAGCTCTTCAGGAACAGGCACAGATACGCAGTATTTT
TRBV3-1/TRBV3-2	NA	TRBD1	TRBJ1-6	CASTSRDRSNSPLHF	TGTGCCAGCACCTCCAGGGACAGGAGTAATTCACCCCTCCACTTT
TRBV2	NA	NA	TRBJ1-6	CASRLAASENSPLHF	TGTGCCAGCAGATTAGCGGCGAGTGAAAATTCACCCCTCCACTTT
TRBV10-3	NA	NA	TRBJ1-6	CAISPGYESYNSPLHF	TGTGCCATCAGCCCAGGGTACGAGTCCTATAATTCACCCCTCCACTTT
TRBV6-5	NA	NA	TRBJ2-7	CASSSPVPGEQYF	TGTGCCAGCAGTTCCCCTGTCCCGGGAGAGCAGTACTTC
TRBV12-3/TRBV12-4	NA	NA	TRBJ1-5	CASSFKRIQPQHF	TGTGCCAGCAGTTTTAAGAGGATTCAGCCCCAGCATTTT
TRBV30	once	TRBD1	TRBJ1-6	CAWSEGQGRSPLHF	TGTGCCTGGAGCGAAGGACAGGGCAGATCACCCCTCCACTTT
TRBV6-2/TRBV6-3	NA	TRBD2	TRBJ2-1	CASSNPSSGGGPQIYNEQFF	TGTGCCAGCAGTAATCCCTCTAGCGGGGGGGGGCCTCAGATCTACAATGAGCAGTTCTTC
TRBV6-6	NA	NA	TRBJ1-5	CASTYRDGSNQPQHF	TGTGCCAGCACCTACAGGGATGGAAGCAATCAGCCCCAGCATTTT
TRBV19	NA	NA	TRBJ1-4	CASRVQGKGEKLFF	TGTGCCAGTAGGGTACAGGGCAAGGGTGAAAAACTGTTTTTT
TRBV5-4	NA	NA	TRBJ1-4	CASSLAGENEKLFF	TGTGCCAGCAGCTTGGCAGGCGAGAATGAAAAACTGTTTTTT
TRBV5-1	NA	TRBD1	TRBJ1-1	CASSPQGGNTEAFF	TGCGCCAGCAGCCCGCAGGGGGGGAACACTGAAGCTTTCTTT
TRBV2	NA	TRBD1	TRBJ1-1	CARGQGRDEAFF	TGTGCCAGGGGACAGGGCAGGGATGAAGCTTTCTTT
TRBV6-1	NA	NA	TRBJ1-6	CASSEPAGFYNSPLHF	TGTGCCAGCAGTGAACCGGCAGGGTTCTATAATTCACCCCTCCACTTT
TRBV5-4	NA	NA	TRBJ1-1	CASSFNSGFVTEAFF	TGTGCCAGCAGCTTTAATTCAGGGTTTGTCACTGAAGCTTTCTTT
TRBV2	NA	NA	TRBJ2-1	CASSSIPTSEQFF	TGTGCCAGCAGCTCGATACCGACATCCGAGCAGTTCTTC
TRBV7-2	NA	NA	TRBJ2-5	CASSLAGGETQYF	TGTGCCAGCAGCTTAGCCGGCGGAGAGACCCAGTACTTC
TRBV5-1	NA	TRBD2	TRBJ2-5	CASSRGGYQETQYF	TGCGCCAGCAGCCGCGGGGGGTACCAAGAGACCCAGTACTTC
TRBV7-9	NA	NA	TRBJ2-1	CASSPPGDRQFF	TGTGCCAGCAGCCCACCGGGGGACAGGCAGTTCTTC
TRBV5-6	NA	NA	TRBJ1-2	CASSFGGNRVGDYGYTF	TGTGCCAGCAGCTTCGGTGGAAACAGGGTGGGAGACTATGGCTACACCTTC
TRBV20-1	NA	NA	TRBJ1-5	CSARLDTQHF	TGCAGTGCTAGATTAGATACCCAGCATTTT
TRBV7-9	NA	NA	TRBJ1-2	CASSTLGGYTF	TGTGCCAGCAGCACTCTAGGTGGCTACACCTTC
TRBV2	NA	NA	TRBJ2-1	CASRVDRRQFF	TGTGCCAGCAGGGTGGACAGACGGCAGTTCTTC
TRBV9	once	NA	TRBJ1-4	CASSVGPGGGGEKLFF	TGTGCCAGCAGCGTGGGCCCCGGCGGGGGCGGGGAAAAACTGTTTTTT
TRBV29-1	once	NA	TRBJ2-7	CSVEVGGGAYEQYF	TGCAGCGTTGAGGTGGGTGGCGGAGCCTACGAGCAGTACTTC
TRBV28	NA	NA	TRBJ1-1	CASSLIARTAATEAFF	TGTGCCAGCAGTCTTATTGCCCGGACAGCAGCCACTGAAGCTTTCTTT
TRBV5-4	NA	TRBD1	TRBJ1-6	CASSLGPGQANSPLHF	TGTGCCAGCAGCTTAGGTCCGGGACAGGCTAATTCACCCCTCCACTTT